This is a list of T cell receptor beta chains from one sample in a study of T cells in Graves' hyperthyroidism and ophthalmopathy. TCRdb reprocessed the multiplex PCR reads with MiXCR, giving one entry per CDR3 protein. The sample has 300,000 to 450,000 distinct CDR3 sequences, about 14% seen once; the top ten hold around 10%. Sequencing used blood. Every receptor here comes from a woman aged 55-70 years with Graves' hyperthyroidism. Both conserved end residues are part of each CDR3. Fields, in order: J gene, clone size, D gene, V gene, CDR3 DNA, CDR3 protein. D genes are given only for firm matches. Clone size is given for some rows only: seen once, a few or many times, or a class if the clone is expanded.

J: TRBJ2-5; size: many; D: NA; V: TRBV7-2; DNA: TGTGCCAGCAGCTTAATGGGCGGGTCGGAGACCCAGTACTTC; CDR3: CASSLMGGSETQYF
J: TRBJ2-3; size: many; D: TRBD2; V: TRBV12-3/TRBV12-4; DNA: TGTGCCAGCAGTTTTCCTAGCGGGAGCACAGATACGCAGTATTTT; CDR3: CASSFPSGSTDTQYF
J: TRBJ2-2; size: many; D: TRBD2; V: TRBV11-2; DNA: TGTGCCAGCAGCTTAGATCGACTAGCGGGAGCCGGGGAGCTGTTTTTT; CDR3: CASSLDRLAGAGELFF
J: TRBJ2-7; size: many; D: NA; V: TRBV12-3/TRBV12-4; DNA: TGTGCCAGCAGTTTCAGGCCTAACGCTAGGGAGCAGTACTTC; CDR3: CASSFRPNAREQYF
J: TRBJ2-1; size: many; D: TRBD2; V: TRBV5-1; DNA: TGCGCCAGCAGCTCGGGACTACTCAACAATGAGCAGTTCTTC; CDR3: CASSSGLLNNEQFF
J: TRBJ2-2; size: NA; D: NA; V: TRBV2; DNA: TGTGCCAGCAGTTTCTCGCGACGGGAGTCTGCCGGGGAGCTGTTTTTT; CDR3: CASSFSRRESAGELFF
J: TRBJ2-2; size: NA; D: NA; V: TRBV15; DNA: TGTGCCACCAGCAAGGCCAACACCGGGGAGCTGTTTTTT; CDR3: CATSKANTGELFF
J: TRBJ2-1; size: many; D: TRBD2; V: TRBV11-2; DNA: TGTGCCAGCAGCCCTCTGGGCGGGAGTGGCTATGAGCAGTTCTTC; CDR3: CASSPLGGSGYEQFF
J: TRBJ2-1; size: NA; D: TRBD2; V: TRBV5-1; DNA: TGCGCCAGCAGCTTGGTAGCGGGAGGGGCCTCCTACAGTGAGCAGTTCTTC; CDR3: CASSLVAGGASYSEQFF
J: TRBJ1-1; size: many; D: NA; V: TRBV3-1; DNA: TGTGCCAGCAGCCAAGACAGGCGCATGAACACTGAAGCTTTCTTT; CDR3: CASSQDRRMNTEAFF
J: TRBJ2-3; size: NA; D: TRBD2; V: TRBV5-4; DNA: TGTGCCAGCAGCTCCCTAGCGGGAGAAGGCACAGATACGCAGTATTTT; CDR3: CASSSLAGEGTDTQYF